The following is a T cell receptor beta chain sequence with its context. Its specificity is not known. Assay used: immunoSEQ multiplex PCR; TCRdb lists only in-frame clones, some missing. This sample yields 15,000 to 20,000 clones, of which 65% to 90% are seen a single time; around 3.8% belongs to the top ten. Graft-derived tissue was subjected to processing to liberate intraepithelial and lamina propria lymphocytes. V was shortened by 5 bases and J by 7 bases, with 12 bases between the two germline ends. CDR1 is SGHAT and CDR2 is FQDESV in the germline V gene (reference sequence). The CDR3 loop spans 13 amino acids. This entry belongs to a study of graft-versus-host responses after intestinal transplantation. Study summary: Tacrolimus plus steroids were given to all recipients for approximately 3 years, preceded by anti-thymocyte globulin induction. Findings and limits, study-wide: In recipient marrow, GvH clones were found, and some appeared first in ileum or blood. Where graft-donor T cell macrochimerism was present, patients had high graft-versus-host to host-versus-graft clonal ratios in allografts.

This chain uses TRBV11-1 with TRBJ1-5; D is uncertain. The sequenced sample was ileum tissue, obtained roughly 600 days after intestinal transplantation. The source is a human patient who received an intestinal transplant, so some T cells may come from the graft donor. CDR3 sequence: CASSPRPGQPQHF. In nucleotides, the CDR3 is TGTGCCAGCAGCCCCCGACCGGGGCAGCCCCAGCATTTT.